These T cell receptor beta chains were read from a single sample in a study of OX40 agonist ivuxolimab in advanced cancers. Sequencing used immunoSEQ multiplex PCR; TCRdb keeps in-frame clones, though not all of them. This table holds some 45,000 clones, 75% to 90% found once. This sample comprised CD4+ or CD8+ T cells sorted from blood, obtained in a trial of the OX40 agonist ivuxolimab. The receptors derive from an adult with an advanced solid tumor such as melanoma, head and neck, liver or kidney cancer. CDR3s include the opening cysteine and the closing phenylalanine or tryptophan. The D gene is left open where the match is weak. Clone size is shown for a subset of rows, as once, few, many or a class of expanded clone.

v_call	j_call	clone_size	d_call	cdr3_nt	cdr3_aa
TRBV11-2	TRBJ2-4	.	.	TGTGCCAGCAGCCCCTGGGGGTATGCCAAAAACATTCAGTACTTC	CASSPWGYAKNIQYF
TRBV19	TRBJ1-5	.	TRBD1	TGTGCCAGTAGTACGGGACAGGGGGTCTTTAGCAATCAGCCCCAGCATTTT	CASSTGQGVFSNQPQHF
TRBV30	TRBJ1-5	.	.	TGTGCCTGGAGCGGGGGGAGCAATCAGCCCCAGCATTTT	CAWSGGSNQPQHF
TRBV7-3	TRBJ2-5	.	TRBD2	TGTGCCAGCAGCCGGGGGGGCCAAGAGACCCAGTACTTC	CASSRGGQETQYF
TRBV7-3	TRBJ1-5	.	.	TGTGCCAGCATCAATAAAAGGGCGAATCCTAGCAATCAGCCCCAGCATTTT	CASINKRANPSNQPQHF
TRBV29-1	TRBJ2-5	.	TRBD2	TGCAGCGTTGATGAAACCGGACTAGCTTTGATAGAGACCCAGTACTTC	CSVDETGLALIETQYF
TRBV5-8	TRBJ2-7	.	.	TGTGCCAGCAGTACGGGACACCGCGGGGGCTACGAGCAGTACTTC	CASSTGHRGGYEQYF
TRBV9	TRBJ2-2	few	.	TGTGCCAGCAGCGCCCAGAGACTAGGCTACACCGGGGAGCTGTTTTTT	CASSAQRLGYTGELFF
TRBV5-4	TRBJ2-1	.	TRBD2	TGTGCCAGCAGCCTGACTCTAGCGGGGGGGCCGGATGAGCAGTTCTTC	CASSLTLAGGPDEQFF
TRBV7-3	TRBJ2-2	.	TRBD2	TGTGCCAGCAGCTTAGATAGCGGGAGCCCCACCGGGGAGCTGTTTTTT	CASSLDSGSPTGELFF
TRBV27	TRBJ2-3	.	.	TGTGCCAGCAGTCCCCGATTTGCGGGGACAGATACGCAGTATTTT	CASSPRFAGTDTQYF
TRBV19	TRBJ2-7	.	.	TGTGCCAGTACCTCTCAGGCGGGCTCCTACGAGCAGTACTTC	CASTSQAGSYEQYF
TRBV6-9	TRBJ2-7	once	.	TGTGCCAGCAGGACGGAAGGTCCCTACGAGCAGTACTTC	CASRTEGPYEQYF
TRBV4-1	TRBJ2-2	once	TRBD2	TGCGCCAGCAGCCAAGAGCCAGCGGGAGGGGTCGGGGAGCTGTTTTTT	CASSQEPAGGVGELFF